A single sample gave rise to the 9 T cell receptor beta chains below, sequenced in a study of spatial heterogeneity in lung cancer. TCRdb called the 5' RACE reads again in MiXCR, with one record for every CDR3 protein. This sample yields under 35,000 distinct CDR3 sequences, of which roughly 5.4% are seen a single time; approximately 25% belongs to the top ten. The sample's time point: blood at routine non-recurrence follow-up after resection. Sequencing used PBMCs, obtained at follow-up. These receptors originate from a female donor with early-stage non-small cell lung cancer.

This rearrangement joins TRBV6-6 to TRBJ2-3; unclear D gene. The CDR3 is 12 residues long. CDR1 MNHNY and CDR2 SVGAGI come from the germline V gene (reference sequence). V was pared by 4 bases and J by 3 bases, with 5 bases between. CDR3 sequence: CASSWPTDTQYF. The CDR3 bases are TGTGCCAGCAGTTGGCCAACAGATACGCAGTATTTT.

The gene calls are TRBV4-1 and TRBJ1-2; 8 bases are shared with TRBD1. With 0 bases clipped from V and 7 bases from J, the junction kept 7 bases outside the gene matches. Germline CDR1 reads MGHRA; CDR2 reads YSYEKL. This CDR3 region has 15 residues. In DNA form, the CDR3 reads TGCGCCAGCAGCCAAGATCCGGACAGGGCGGGTGGCTACACCTTC. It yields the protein CASSQDPDRAGGYTF.

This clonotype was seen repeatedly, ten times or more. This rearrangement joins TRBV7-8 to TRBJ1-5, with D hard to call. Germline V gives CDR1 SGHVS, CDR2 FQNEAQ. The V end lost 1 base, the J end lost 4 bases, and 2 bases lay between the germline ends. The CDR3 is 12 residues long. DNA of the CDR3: TGTGCCAGCAGCTTAGGGAATCAGCCCCAGCATTTT. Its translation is CASSLGNQPQHF.

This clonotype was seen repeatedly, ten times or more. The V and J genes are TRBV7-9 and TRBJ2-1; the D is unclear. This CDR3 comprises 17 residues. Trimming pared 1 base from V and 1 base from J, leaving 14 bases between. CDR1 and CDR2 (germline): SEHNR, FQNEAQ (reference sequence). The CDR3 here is CASSLVKGSHSYNEQFF. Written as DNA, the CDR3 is TGTGCCAGCAGCTTAGTAAAGGGCAGTCATTCCTACAATGAGCAGTTCTTC.

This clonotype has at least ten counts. The CDR3 spells CASSQDRGTDTQYF. In DNA, the CDR3 is TGCGCCAGCAGCCAGGACAGAGGCACAGATACGCAGTATTTT. The J gene is TRBJ2-3, the V gene TRBV4-3, with TRBD1 as a possible D gene (6 bases). The CDR3 is 14 amino acids. Germline CDR1 is LGHNA and CDR2 is YSLEER. Trimming shortened V by 3 bases and J by 1 base, and 8 bases separated the two germline ends.

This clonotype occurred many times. The CDR3 sequence is CASGQGPNEQFF. CDR3 in DNA: TGTGCCAGCGGACAGGGACCTAATGAGCAGTTCTTC. The chain joins TRBV2 to TRBJ2-1; TRBD1 matches 8 bases. Germline V gene data show CDR1 as SNHLY and CDR2 as FYNNEI. The CDR3 spans 12 residues. V shed 8 bases and J 7 bases; nucleotides not matched to a gene: 4.

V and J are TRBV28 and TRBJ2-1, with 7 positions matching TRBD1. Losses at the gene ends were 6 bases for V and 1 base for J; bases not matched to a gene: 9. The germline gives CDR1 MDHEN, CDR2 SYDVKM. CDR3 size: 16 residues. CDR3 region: CASSLPGGVSYNEQFF. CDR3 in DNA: TGTGCCAGCAGCCTCCCAGGGGGTGTATCCTACAATGAGCAGTTCTTC.

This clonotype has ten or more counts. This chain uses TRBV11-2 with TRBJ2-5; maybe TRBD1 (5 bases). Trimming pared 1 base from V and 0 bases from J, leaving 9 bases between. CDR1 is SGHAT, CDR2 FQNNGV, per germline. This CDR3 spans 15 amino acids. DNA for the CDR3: TGTGCCAGCAGCTTAGGGGCAGGGTACCAAGAGACCCAGTACTTC. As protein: CASSLGAGYQETQYF.

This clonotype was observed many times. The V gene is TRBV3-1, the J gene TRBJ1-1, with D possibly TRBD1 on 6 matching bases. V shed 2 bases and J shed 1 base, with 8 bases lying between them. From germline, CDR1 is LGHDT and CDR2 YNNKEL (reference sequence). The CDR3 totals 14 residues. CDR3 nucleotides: TGTGCCAGCAGCCAATTACAGGGGAACACTGAAGCTTTCTTT. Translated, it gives CASSQLQGNTEAFF. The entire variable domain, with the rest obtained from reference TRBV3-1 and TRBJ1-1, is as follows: DTAVSQTPKYLVTQMGNDKSIKCEQNLGHDTMYWYKQDSKKFLKIMFSYNNKELIINETVPNRFSPKSPDKAHLNLHINSLELGDSAVYFCASSQLQGNTEAFFGQGTRLTVV.